Following are 4 T cell receptor beta chains from one sample sequenced in a study of blood T cell repertoires in COVID-19. Some clones are missing from TCRdb's copy, which holds only in-frame ones; the method was immunoSEQ multiplex PCR. The data show about 300,000 clones, roughly 91% seen once. Sample: PBMCs or T cells enriched from blood (not recorded which). These receptors were obtained from a woman between 50 and 59 years old who had been exposed to COVID-19.

The chain couples TRBV11-2 to TRBJ2-1, with 8 nucleotides matching TRBD1. V was pared by 5 bases and J by 4 bases, with 4 bases of the junction left unmatched. From germline, CDR1 is SGHAT and CDR2 FQNNGV. There are 14 residues in the CDR3. The CDR3 DNA reads as TGTGCCAGCAGCACGGGACAGGTGTACAATGAGCAGTTCTTC. Encoded protein: CASSTGQVYNEQFF.

This clone appeared a single time. CDR3 in amino acids: CASSLPGAGGSYEQYF. Written as DNA, the CDR3 is TGTGCCAGCAGCCTACCGGGGGCGGGGGGCTCCTACGAGCAGTACTTC. The chain employs TRBV7-2 and TRBJ2-7; 8 bases line up with TRBD2. The CDR3 consists of 16 residues. Germline loops: CDR1 SGHTA, CDR2 FQGNSA. Trimming removed 5 bases from V and 0 bases from J; junction bases left unmatched: 9.

The V and J genes are TRBV11-2 and TRBJ1-1; no reliable D call. Per germline, CDR1 SGHAT and CDR2 FQNNGV. V lost 1 base and J lost 7, with 10 bases in between. There are 13 residues in the CDR3. The CDR3 DNA reads TGTGCCAGCAGCTTAGTTCAGTACCATGAAGCTTTCTTT. It encodes CASSLVQYHEAFF.

This chain uses TRBV7-6 with TRBJ1-5; D remains unclear. Trimming shortened V by 1 base and J by 6 bases, and 7 bases separated the two germline ends. From germline, CDR1 is SGHVS and CDR2 FNYEAQ. The CDR3 has 13 amino acids. CDR3 residues: CASSLVRGQPQHF. The CDR3 DNA follows: TGTGCCAGCAGCTTAGTTAGAGGTCAGCCCCAGCATTTT.